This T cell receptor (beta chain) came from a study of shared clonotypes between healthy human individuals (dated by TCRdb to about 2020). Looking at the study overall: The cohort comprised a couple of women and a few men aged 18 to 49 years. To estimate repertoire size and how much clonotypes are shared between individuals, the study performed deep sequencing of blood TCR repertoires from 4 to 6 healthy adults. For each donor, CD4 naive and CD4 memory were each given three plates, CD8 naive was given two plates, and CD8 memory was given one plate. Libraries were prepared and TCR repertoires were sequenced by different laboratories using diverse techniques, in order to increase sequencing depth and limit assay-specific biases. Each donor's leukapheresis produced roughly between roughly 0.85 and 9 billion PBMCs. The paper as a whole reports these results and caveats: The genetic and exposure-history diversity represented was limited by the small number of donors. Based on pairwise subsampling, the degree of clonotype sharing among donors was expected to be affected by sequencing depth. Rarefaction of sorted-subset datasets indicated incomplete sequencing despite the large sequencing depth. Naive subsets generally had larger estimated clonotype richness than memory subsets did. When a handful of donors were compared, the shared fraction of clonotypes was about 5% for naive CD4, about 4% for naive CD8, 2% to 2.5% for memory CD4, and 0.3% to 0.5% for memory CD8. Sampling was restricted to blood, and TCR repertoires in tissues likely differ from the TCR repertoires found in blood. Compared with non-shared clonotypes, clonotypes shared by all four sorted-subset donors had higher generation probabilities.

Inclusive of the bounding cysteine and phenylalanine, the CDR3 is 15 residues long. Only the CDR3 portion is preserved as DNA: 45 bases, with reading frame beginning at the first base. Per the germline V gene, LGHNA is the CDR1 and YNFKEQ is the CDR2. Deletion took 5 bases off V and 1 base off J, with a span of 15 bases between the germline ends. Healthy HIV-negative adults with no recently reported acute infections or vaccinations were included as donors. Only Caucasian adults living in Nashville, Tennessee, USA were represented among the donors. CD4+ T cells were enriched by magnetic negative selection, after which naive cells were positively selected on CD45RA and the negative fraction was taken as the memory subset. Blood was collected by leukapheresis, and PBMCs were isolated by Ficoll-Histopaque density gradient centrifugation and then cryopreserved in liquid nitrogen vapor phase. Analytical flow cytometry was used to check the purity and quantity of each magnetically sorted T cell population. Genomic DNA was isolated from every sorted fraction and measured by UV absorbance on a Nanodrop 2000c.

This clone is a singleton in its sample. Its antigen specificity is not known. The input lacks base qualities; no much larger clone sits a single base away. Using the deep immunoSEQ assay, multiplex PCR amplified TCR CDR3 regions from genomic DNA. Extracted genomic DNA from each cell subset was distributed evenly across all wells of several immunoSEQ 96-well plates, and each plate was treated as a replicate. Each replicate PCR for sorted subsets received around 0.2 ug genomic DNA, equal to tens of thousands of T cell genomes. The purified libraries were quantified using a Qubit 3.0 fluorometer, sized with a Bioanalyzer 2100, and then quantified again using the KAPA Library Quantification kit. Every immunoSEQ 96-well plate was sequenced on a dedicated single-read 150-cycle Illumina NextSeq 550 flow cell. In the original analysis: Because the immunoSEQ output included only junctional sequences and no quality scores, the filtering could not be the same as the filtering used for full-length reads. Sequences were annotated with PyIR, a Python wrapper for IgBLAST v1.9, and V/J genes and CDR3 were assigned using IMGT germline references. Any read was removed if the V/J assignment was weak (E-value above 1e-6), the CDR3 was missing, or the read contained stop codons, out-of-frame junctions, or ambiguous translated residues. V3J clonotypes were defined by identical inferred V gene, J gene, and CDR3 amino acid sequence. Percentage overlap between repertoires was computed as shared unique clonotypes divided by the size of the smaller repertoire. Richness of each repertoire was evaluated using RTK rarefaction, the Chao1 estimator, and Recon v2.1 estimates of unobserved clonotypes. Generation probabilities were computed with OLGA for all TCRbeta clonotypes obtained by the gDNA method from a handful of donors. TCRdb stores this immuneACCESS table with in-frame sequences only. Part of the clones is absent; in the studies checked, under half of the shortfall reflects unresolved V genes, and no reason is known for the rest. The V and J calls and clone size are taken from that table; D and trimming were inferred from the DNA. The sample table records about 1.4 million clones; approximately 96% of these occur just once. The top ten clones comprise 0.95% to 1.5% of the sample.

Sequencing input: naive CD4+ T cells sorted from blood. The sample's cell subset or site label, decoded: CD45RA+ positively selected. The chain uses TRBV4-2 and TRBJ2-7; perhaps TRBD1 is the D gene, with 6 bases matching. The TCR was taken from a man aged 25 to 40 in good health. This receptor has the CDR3 CASSISRGPSYEQYF. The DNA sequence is TGTGCCAGCAGCATCAGCAGGGGACCGTCCTACGAGCAGTACTTC.